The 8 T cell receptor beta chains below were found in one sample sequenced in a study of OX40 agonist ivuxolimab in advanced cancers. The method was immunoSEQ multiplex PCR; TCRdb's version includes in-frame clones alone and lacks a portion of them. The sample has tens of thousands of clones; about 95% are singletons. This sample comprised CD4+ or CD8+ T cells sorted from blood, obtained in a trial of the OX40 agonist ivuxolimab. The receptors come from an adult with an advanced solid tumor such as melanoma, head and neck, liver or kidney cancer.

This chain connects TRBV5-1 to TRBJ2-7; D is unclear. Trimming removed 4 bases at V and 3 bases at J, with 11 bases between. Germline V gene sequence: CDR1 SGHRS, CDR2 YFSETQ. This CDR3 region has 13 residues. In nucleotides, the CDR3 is TGCGCCAGCAGCCCTCAGAACAACTACGAGCAGTACTTC. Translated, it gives CASSPQNNYEQYF.

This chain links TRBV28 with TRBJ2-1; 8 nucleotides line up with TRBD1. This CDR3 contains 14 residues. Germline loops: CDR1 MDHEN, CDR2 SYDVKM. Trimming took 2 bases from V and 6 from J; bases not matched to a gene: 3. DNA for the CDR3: TGTGCCAGCAGTTTAACAGGGGGGAGCAATGAGCAGTTCTTC. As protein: CASSLTGGSNEQFF.

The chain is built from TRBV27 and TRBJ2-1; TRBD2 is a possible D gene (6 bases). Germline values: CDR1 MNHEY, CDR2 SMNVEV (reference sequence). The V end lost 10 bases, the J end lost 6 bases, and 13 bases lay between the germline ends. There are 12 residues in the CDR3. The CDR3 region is CATISTSNEQFF. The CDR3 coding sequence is TGTGCCACCATATCGACTAGCAATGAGCAGTTCTTC.

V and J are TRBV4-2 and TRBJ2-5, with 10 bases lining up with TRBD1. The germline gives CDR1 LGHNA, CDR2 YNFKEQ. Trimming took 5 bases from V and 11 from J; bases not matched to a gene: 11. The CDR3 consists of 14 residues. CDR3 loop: CASSTGTGEGWQYF. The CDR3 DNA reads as TGTGCCAGCAGCACCGGGACAGGGGAGGGGTGGCAGTACTTC.

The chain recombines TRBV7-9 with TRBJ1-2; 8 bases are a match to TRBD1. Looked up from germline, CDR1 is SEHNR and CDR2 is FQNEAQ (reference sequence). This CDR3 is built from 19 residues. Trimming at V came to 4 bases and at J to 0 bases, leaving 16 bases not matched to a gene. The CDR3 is CASSSLQEDRVLANYGYTF. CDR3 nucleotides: TGTGCCAGCAGCTCCCTACAAGAGGACAGGGTCTTAGCTAACTATGGCTACACCTTC.

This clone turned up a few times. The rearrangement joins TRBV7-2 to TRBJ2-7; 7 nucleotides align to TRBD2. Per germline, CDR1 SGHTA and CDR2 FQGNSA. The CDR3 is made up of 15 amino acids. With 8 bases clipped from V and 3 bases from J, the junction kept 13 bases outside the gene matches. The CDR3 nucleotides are TGTGCCAGCGCCGTAGTGGCGGGGGACCTCTACGAGCAGTACTTC. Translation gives CASAVVAGDLYEQYF. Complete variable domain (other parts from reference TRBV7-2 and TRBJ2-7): GAGVSQSPSNKVTEKGKDVELRCDPISGHTALYWYRQSLGQGLEFLIYFQGNSAPDKSGLPSDRFSAERTGGSVSTLTIQRTQQEDSAVYLCASAVVAGDLYEQYFGPGTRLTVT.

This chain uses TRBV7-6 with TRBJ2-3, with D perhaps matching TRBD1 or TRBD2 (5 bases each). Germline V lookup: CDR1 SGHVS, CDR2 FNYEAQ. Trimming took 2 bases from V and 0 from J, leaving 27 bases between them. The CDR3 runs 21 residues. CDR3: CASSLPGPETLSYESTDTQYF. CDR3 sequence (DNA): TGTGCCAGCAGCTTACCGGGGCCCGAAACCCTTTCCTATGAGAGCACAGATACGCAGTATTTT.

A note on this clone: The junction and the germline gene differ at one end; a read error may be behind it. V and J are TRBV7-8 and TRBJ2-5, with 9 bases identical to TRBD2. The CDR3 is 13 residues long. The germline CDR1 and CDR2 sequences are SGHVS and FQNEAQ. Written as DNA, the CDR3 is TGTGCCAGCAGCCTAGCGGGGTTGGAGACCCAGTACTTC. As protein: CASSLAGLETQYF.